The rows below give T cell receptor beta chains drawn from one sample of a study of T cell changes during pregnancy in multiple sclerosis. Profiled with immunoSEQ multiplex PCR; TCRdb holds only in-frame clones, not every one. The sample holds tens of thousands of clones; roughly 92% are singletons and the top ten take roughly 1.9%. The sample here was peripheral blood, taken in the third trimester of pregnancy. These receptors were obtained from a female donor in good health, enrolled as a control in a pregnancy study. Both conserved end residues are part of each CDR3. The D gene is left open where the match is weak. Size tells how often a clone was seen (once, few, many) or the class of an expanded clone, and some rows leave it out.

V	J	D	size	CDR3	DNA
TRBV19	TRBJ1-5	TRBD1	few	CASSPGQNQPQHF	TGTGCCAGTAGTCCGGGACAGAATCAGCCCCAGCATTTT
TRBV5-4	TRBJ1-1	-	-	CASSLNIVDTEAFF	TGTGCCAGCAGCTTGAACATCGTTGACACTGAAGCTTTCTTT
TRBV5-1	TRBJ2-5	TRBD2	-	CASSLTINSGRKQETQYF	TGCGCCAGCAGCTTGACTATAAATAGCGGGAGAAAGCAAGAGACCCAGTACTTC
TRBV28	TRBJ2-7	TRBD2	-	CASSSVSGSGDEQYF	TGTGCCAGCAGTTCAGTTAGCGGGAGTGGGGACGAGCAGTACTTC
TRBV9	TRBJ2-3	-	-	CASSVGTVNTDTQYF	TGTGCCAGCAGCGTAGGGACTGTTAACACAGATACGCAGTATTTT
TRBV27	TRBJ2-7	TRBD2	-	CASSRGTSPYEQYF	TGTGCCAGCAGCCGCGGGACTAGTCCCTACGAGCAGTACTTC
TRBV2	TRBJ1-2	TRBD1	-	CASRWTGGNYGYTF	TGTGCCAGCAGATGGACAGGAGGTAACTATGGCTACACCTTC
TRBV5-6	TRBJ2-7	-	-	CASRADRYYYEQYF	TGTGCCAGCAGAGCGGACAGATACTACTACGAGCAGTACTTC
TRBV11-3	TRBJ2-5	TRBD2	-	CASSSGGTSGKETQYF	TGTGCCAGCAGCTCCGGGGGGACTAGCGGGAAAGAGACCCAGTACTTC
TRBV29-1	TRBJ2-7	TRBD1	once	CSGGQGYEQYF	TGCAGCGGGGGACAGGGATACGAGCAGTACTTC
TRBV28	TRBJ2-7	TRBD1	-	CASSLPPDRDYEQYF	TGTGCCAGCAGTTTACCCCCGGACAGGGACTACGAGCAGTACTTC
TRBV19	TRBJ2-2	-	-	CASSIMAGRTGELFF	TGTGCCAGTAGTATTATGGCAGGTCGGACCGGGGAGCTGTTTTTT
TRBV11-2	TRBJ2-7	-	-	CASSLSQVARYEQYF	TGTGCCAGCAGCTTATCCCAGGTTGCCCGCTACGAGCAGTACTTC
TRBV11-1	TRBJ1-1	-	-	CASSLPTGQGNTEAFF	TGTGCCAGCAGCTTACCGACTGGGCAGGGTAACACTGAAGCTTTCTTT
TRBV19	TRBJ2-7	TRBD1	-	CASSRQGSGYEQYF	TGTGCCAGTAGTAGACAGGGGTCGGGATACGAGCAGTACTTC
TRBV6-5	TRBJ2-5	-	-	CASAVGGNQETQYF	TGTGCCAGCGCCGTCGGCGGGAACCAAGAGACCCAGTACTTC
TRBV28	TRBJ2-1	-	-	CASSSFSYRYNEQFF	TGTGCCAGCAGCTCATTTTCCTACAGATACAATGAGCAGTTCTTC
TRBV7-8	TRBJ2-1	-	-	CASSLGQGDNEQFF	TGTGCCAGCAGCTTAGGGCAGGGTGACAATGAGCAGTTCTTC
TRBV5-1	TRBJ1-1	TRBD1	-	CASSLGRQGHTEAFF	TGCGCCAGCAGCTTGGGGCGACAGGGTCACACTGAAGCTTTCTTT
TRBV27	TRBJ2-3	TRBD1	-	CASTEPGQGTDTQYF	TGTGCCAGCACCGAACCTGGACAGGGCACAGATACGCAGTATTTT
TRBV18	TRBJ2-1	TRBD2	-	CASSQRTSGDRYNEQFF	TGTGCCAGCTCACAACGGACTAGCGGGGACAGGTACAATGAGCAGTTCTTC
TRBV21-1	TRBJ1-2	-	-	CASPNRGDRGFHGYTF	TGTGCCAGTCCAAATCGGGGGGACAGGGGGTTTCATGGCTACACCTTC
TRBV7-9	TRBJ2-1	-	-	CASSSGDNEQFF	TGTGCCAGCAGCTCGGGAGACAATGAGCAGTTCTTC
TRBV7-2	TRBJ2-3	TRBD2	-	CASSLVAGGPDTQYF	TGTGCCAGCAGCTTAGTTGCGGGGGGACCAGATACGCAGTATTTT
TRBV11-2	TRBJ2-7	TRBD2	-	CASSLEGGSSYEQYF	TGTGCCAGCAGCTTAGAGGGGGGGTCCTCCTACGAGCAGTACTTC
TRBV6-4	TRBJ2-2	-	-	CASSEAETGELFF	TGTGCCAGCAGTGAAGCTGAAACCGGGGAGCTGTTTTTT
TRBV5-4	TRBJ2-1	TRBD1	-	CASSLSLNRGYNEQFF	TGTGCCAGCAGCTTGTCGCTGAACAGGGGGTACAATGAGCAGTTCTTC
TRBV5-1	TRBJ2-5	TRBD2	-	CASSRNSGGSRETQYF	TGCGCCAGCAGCCGGAATAGCGGGGGGTCCCGGGAGACCCAGTACTTC
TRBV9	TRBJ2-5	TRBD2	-	CASSGGLAGVETQYF	TGTGCCAGCAGCGGGGGACTAGCGGGAGTTGAGACCCAGTACTTC
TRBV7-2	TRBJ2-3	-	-	CASSASAIPTDTQYF	TGTGCCAGCAGCGCGAGTGCGATCCCCACAGATACGCAGTATTTT
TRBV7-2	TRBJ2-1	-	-	CASSLEIWGRDNEQFF	TGTGCCAGCAGCTTAGAAATCTGGGGGCGAGACAATGAGCAGTTCTTC
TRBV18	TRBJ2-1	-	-	CASSPLERGDNEQFF	TGTGCCAGCTCACCCCTTGAGCGCGGGGACAATGAGCAGTTCTTC
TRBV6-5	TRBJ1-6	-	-	CASGKGQIHSPLHF	TGTGCCAGCGGAAAAGGACAGATACACTCACCCCTCCACTTT
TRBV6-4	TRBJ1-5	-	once	CASSGVADKQLNQPQHF	TGTGCCAGCAGTGGTGTTGCGGACAAACAACTTAATCAGCCCCAGCATTTT
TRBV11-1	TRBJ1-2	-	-	CASSKSGTTQGYGYTF	TGTGCCAGCAGCAAATCCGGGACGACCCAGGGGTATGGCTACACCTTC
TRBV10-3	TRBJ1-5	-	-	CAISELNQPQHF	TGTGCCATCAGTGAACTTAATCAGCCCCAGCATTTT
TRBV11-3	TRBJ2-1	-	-	CASSYSGYEQFF	TGTGCCAGCAGCTATTCCGGGTATGAGCAGTTCTTC
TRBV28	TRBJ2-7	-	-	CASTAPSNEQYF	TGTGCCAGCACCGCCCCGAGCAACGAGCAGTACTTC
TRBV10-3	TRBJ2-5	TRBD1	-	CAISGSGGETQYF	TGTGCCATCAGTGGCTCAGGGGGCGAGACCCAGTACTTC
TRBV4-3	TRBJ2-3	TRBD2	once	CASSQGGREGYITDTQYF	TGCGCCAGCAGCCAAGGTGGGCGGGAGGGGTATATCACAGATACGCAGTATTTT
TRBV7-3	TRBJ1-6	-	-	CASSLDLTQYNSPLHF	TGTGCCAGCAGCCTAGATTTGACCCAATATAATTCACCCCTCCACTTT
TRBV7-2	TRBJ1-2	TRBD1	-	CASSLAFRGNNYGYTF	TGTGCCAGCAGCTTAGCTTTCAGGGGGAACAACTATGGCTACACCTTC
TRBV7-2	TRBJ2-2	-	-	CASSSGGGELFF	TGTGCCAGCAGCTCAGGAGGCGGGGAGCTGTTTTTT
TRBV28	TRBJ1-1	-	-	CASSLQSAARAFF	TGTGCCAGCAGTTTGCAAAGCGCGGCGCGGGCTTTCTTT
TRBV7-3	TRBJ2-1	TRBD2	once	CASSLNGGDEQFF	TGTGCCAGCAGCTTAAATGGGGGGGATGAGCAGTTCTTC
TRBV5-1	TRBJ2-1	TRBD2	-	CASSTGLAGYNEQFF	TGCGCCAGCAGCACCGGACTAGCGGGGTACAATGAGCAGTTCTTC
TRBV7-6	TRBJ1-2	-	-	CASSLPYPYGYTF	TGTGCCAGCAGCTTGCCCTACCCCTATGGCTACACCTTC
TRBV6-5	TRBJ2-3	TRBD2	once	CASSYFGLEAEYF	TGTGCCAGCAGTTACTTTGGACTAGAGGCGGAGTATTTT
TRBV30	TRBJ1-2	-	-	CAWSNLNGYTF	TGTGCCTGGAGTAATCTAAATGGCTACACCTTC
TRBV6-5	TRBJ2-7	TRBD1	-	CASSYTRTGGLNEQYF	TGTGCCAGCAGTTACACTCGGACAGGGGGTTTAAACGAGCAGTACTTC
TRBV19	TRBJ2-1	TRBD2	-	CASSMTSGGYDEQFF	TGTGCCAGTAGTATGACTAGCGGGGGTTACGATGAGCAGTTCTTC
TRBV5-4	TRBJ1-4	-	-	CASSLGRGTNEKLFF	TGTGCCAGCAGCTTGGGCAGGGGAACTAATGAAAAACTGTTTTTT
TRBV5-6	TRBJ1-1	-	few	CASSLAGSAEAFF	TGTGCCAGCAGCTTGGCAGGGTCAGCTGAAGCTTTCTTT
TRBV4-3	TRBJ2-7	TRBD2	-	CASSQEPSGYYEQYF	TGCGCCAGCAGCCAAGAGCCTAGCGGTTACTACGAGCAGTACTTC